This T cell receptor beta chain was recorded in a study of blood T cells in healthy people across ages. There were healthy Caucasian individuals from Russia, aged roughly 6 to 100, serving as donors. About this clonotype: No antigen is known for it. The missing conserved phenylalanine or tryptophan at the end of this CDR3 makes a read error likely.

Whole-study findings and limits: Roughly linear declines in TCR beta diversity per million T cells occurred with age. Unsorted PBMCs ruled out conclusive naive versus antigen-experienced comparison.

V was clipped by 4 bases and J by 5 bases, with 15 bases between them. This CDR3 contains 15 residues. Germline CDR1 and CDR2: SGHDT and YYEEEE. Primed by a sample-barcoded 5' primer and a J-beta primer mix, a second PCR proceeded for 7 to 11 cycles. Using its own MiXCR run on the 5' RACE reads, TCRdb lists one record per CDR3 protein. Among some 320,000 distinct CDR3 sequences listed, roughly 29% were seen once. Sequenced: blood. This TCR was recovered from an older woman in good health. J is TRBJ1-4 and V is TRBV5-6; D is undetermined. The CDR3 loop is CASSTREPGNEKLFS. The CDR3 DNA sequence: TGTGCCAGCAGCACCCGGGAGCCAGGAAATGAAAAACTGTTTTCC.